Presented here are 15 T cell receptor beta chains from one specimen sequenced in a study of cytomegalovirus exposure and HLA in healthy donors. PCR employed 60 Vbeta and 13 Jbeta primers. Generated by immunoSEQ multiplex PCR, the TCRdb table keeps only in-frame clones and is missing some. The sample has under 200,000 clones; around 88% are singletons. Sequencing was carried out using PBMCs. These TCRs come from a man aged 35-49 years in good health and CMV-seropositive.

CDR3 sequence: CASSVGQFGTEAFF. The CDR3 bases are TGTGCCAGCAGCGTCGGACAGTTCGGCACTGAAGCTTTCTTT. The chain uses TRBV7-3 and TRBJ1-1, with D tentatively TRBD1 (6 bases). CDR1 is SGHTA, CDR2 FQGTGA, per germline. Trimming removed 5 bases at V and 4 bases at J, with 14 bases between. This CDR3 region has 14 residues.

This chain joins TRBV4-1 and TRBJ2-7; 7 nucleotides agree with TRBD1. Trimming at V came to 5 bases and at J to 3 bases, leaving 7 bases not matched to a gene. Germline V CDR1 and CDR2: MGHRA, YSYEKL. This CDR3 is 14 amino acids long. In DNA form, the CDR3 reads TGCGCCAGCAGCAGACGGGACAGAGACTACGAGCAGTACTTC. Translating it yields CASSRRDRDYEQYF.

This sequence joins TRBV4-3 and TRBJ2-5; the match to TRBD2 covers 8 bases. CDR3 length: 15 amino acids. The junction had 4 bases not matched to a gene; V was cut back by 0 bases and J by 4 bases. Germline CDR1 reads LGHNA; CDR2 reads YSLEER. This CDR3 is CASSQDGLAGETQYF. DNA of the CDR3: TGCGCCAGCAGCCAAGATGGCCTAGCGGGAGAGACCCAGTACTTC.

The chain employs TRBV2 and TRBJ2-6; D is undetermined. CDR3 length equals 14 residues. Looked up from germline, CDR1 is SNHLY and CDR2 is FYNNEI. Trimming stripped 4 bases from V and 0 bases from J, with 4 bases between. CDR3 in DNA: TGTGCCAGCAGTGTAGACTCTGGGGCCAACGTCCTGACTTTC. Its translation: CASSVDSGANVLTF.

V usage is TRBV27 and J usage is TRBJ2-7, with a weak D call TRBD2 (6 bases). The CDR3 extends over 14 amino acids. Germline CDR1 MNHEY, CDR2 SMNVEV (reference sequence). V dropped 5 bases and J dropped 5 bases, with 16 bases sitting between them. CDR3 nucleotide sequence: TGTGCCAGCAGTCCCGAGCGGGTGGCCCACGAGCAGTACTTC. As protein: CASSPERVAHEQYF.

The chain carries TRBV7-5 and TRBJ2-5; the table names TRBD1, a call not compared with the DNA. TRBV7-5 is given as a pseudogene. The length of the CDR3 is 14 residues. CDR3 nucleotides: TGTGCCAGAAGCTTGATAGGGGCCCAAGAGACCCAGTACTTC. Residues: CARSLIGAQETQYF.

The CDR3 protein is CASSVGGTDEAFF. CDR3 bases: TGTGCCAGCAGCGTAGGGGGGACAGATGAAGCTTTCTTT. This sequence joins TRBV9 and TRBJ1-1; 7 nucleotides agree with TRBD1. Germline V gene sequence: CDR1 SGDLS, CDR2 YYNGEE. The CDR3 spans 13 residues. Trimming removed 0 bases from V and 7 bases from J; junction bases left unmatched: 3.

This chain joins TRBV28 and TRBJ2-7; the match to TRBD2 covers 12 bases. The CDR3 totals 17 residues. The V and J ends lost 6 bases and 3 bases, in that order; junction bases with no gene match: 12. The germline V gene encodes CDR1 MDHEN and CDR2 SYDVKM. CDR3 sequence reads: CASSPGTSGLSLYEQYF. CDR3 coding DNA: TGTGCCAGCAGCCCCGGGACTAGCGGGTTGTCCCTCTACGAGCAGTACTTC.

The J gene is TRBJ2-3, the V gene TRBV6-5, with unresolved D. This CDR3 contains 14 residues. In germline, CDR1 is MNHEY, CDR2 SVGAGI. V was trimmed by 0 bases and J by 3 bases, leaving 7 bases between them. As DNA, the CDR3 is TGTGCCAGCAGTTACTCCGGAGAGACAGATACGCAGTATTTT. This encodes CASSYSGETDTQYF.

The rearrangement links TRBV23-1 to TRBJ1-4, with 9 bases that match TRBD1. TRBV23-1 is classed as an ORF, of uncertain function. The ends lost 3 bases at V and 5 bases at J; junction bases unmatched: 13. CDR3 length: 18 residues. The CDR3 nucleotides read TGCGCCAGCAGTCAGGCGGACAGGGGAAAGGGTGAGAATGAAAAACTGTTTTTT. Its protein is CASSQADRGKGENEKLFF.

DNA for the CDR3: TGTGCCAGTATGGACAGGGGGAACTCTGGAAACACCATATATTTT. Translated, it gives CASMDRGNSGNTIYF. The rearrangement uses TRBV19 and TRBJ1-3; TRBD1 matches at 10 bases. The CDR3 runs to 15 residues. Unmatched junction bases numbered 3, after V lost 7 bases and J lost 0 bases. Per germline, CDR1 LNHDA and CDR2 SQIVND (reference sequence).

The chain employs TRBV5-1 and TRBJ2-4; D uncertain. The CDR3 length is 15 residues. Germline CDR1 is SGHRS and CDR2 is YFSETQ. The V and J ends lost 1 base and 6 bases respectively, with 14 bases between them. The CDR3 loop reads CASSLFQSDGNIQYF. CDR3 nucleotides: TGCGCCAGCAGCTTGTTCCAGTCCGATGGAAACATTCAGTACTTC. The full variable domain, in which reference TRBV5-1 and TRBJ2-4 provide the parts outside the CDR3, is KAGVTQTPRYLIKTRGQQVTLSCSPISGHRSVSWYQQTPGQGLQFLFEYFSETQRNKGNFPGRFSGRQFSNSRSEMNVSTLELGDSALYLCASSLFQSDGNIQYFGAGTRLSVL.

A word on this clone: The same CDR3 also results from other DNA sequences found in this sample. The J gene is TRBJ2-7, the V gene TRBV2; 11 positions match TRBD2. The CDR3 sequence is 14 residues long. The ends lost 7 bases at V and 3 bases at J; junction bases unmatched: 5. Germline lookup yields CDR1 SNHLY and CDR2 FYNNEI. The CDR3 here is CASNRLAGGYEQYF. Here the CDR3 DNA reads TGTGCCAGCAATCGGCTAGCGGGAGGCTACGAGCAGTACTTC.

The chain combines TRBV9 with TRBJ2-1, with D tentatively TRBD2 (6 bases). The CDR3 extends over 13 amino acids. Trimming shortened V by 0 bases and J by 7 bases, and 8 bases separated the two germline ends. Looked up from germline, CDR1 is SGDLS and CDR2 is YYNGEE. The CDR3 loop is CASSVGDSNEQFF. CDR3 nucleotides: TGTGCCAGCAGCGTAGGGGACTCTAATGAGCAGTTCTTC. The full variable domain, in which reference TRBV9 and TRBJ2-1 provide the parts outside the CDR3, is DSGVTQTPKHLITATGQRVTLRCSPRSGDLSVYWYQQSLDQGLQFLIQYYNGEERAKGNILERFSAQQFPDLHSELNLSSLELGDSALYFCASSVGDSNEQFFGPGTRLTVL.

The gene calls are TRBV19 and TRBJ2-5; D gene ambiguous. With the DNA end fitting TRBJ2-7 better, the J assignment may be wrong. CDR1 and CDR2 from the germline V gene are LNHDA and SQIVND (reference sequence). This CDR3 comprises 11 residues. The DNA of the CDR3 is TGTGCCAGTAGTACCCCATACGAGCAGTACTTC. Its protein product is CASSTPYEQYF.